This TCR beta chain was obtained from a study of T cells after yellow fever vaccination. This clonotype occurred many times. Its antigen is unknown. MiXCR was run by TCRdb on the 5' RACE reads, yielding one entry per CDR3 protein. The sample holds some 99,000 distinct CDR3 sequences, under 7% seen once. V lost 0 bases and J 1 base, leaving 8 bases between the germline ends. This CDR3 contains 15 residues. The V gene's germline CDR1 is SEHNR and CDR2 FQNEAQ (reference sequence). Study-wide findings and caveats: Clonotypes found in both CD4 and CD8 compartments made up a small share.

This rearrangement joins TRBV7-9 to TRBJ2-3; tentative D call: TRBD2 (5 bases). The clonotype was recovered from a man between 18 and 35 years old who received the YFV17D yellow fever vaccine. The source material was CD8+ T cells sorted from PBMCs, sampled 10 days after the yellow fever booster vaccination. CDR3 protein: CASSLAAAGTDTQYF. The DNA of the CDR3 is TGTGCCAGCAGCTTAGCGGCAGCGGGCACAGATACGCAGTATTTT. Drawing the rest from reference TRBV7-9 and TRBJ2-3, the complete variable domain is DTGVSQNPRHKITKRGQNVTFRCDPISEHNRLYWYRQTLGQGPEFLTYFQNEAQLEKSRLLSDRFSAERPKGSFSTLEIQRTEQGDSAMYLCASSLAAAGTDTQYFGPGTRLTVL.